The 25 T cell receptor beta chains below come from one sample, sequenced in a study of radiotherapy plus CTLA-4 blockade in lung cancer. Clones were read by immunoSEQ multiplex PCR, and TCRdb kept only the in-frame ones, dropping some. The sample has tens of thousands of clones, 70% to 90% seen once. The sample here was peripheral blood, taken from a patient treated with radiotherapy plus ipilimumab. These receptors originate from a human donor with non-small cell lung cancer whose response to radiotherapy plus ipilimumab could not be evaluated.

The J gene is TRBJ2-3, the V gene TRBV5-1; TRBD1 aligns across 8 bases. The germline gives CDR1 SGHRS, CDR2 YFSETQ. Trimming at V came to 4 bases and at J to 0 bases, leaving 4 bases not matched to a gene. The CDR3 has 15 amino acids. This CDR3 reads CASSGDRTSTDTQYF. CDR3 DNA: TGCGCCAGCAGCGGGGACAGGACTAGCACAGATACGCAGTATTTT.

This chain uses TRBV5-1 with TRBJ2-7, with D possibly matching TRBD1 (6 bases). This CDR3 comprises 18 residues. With 0 bases removed from V and 2 bases from J, the gap between germline ends came to 21 bases. The germline gives CDR1 SGHRS, CDR2 YFSETQ. The CDR3 DNA is TGCGCCAGCAGCTTGGATCCGGACAGCCCGTACTTTACCTACGAGCAGTACTTC. Its translation: CASSLDPDSPYFTYEQYF.

The chain's CDR3 is CASSLWGGRSNQPQHF. The CDR3 DNA is TGTGCCAGCAGTCTTTGGGGCGGTAGGAGCAATCAGCCCCAGCATTTT. The chain couples TRBV28 to TRBJ1-5; D possibly corresponds to TRBD1 (5 bases). V was cut by 5 bases and J by 1 base, with 15 bases left in between. CDR1 is MDHEN and CDR2 is SYDVKM in the germline V gene. The CDR3 has 16 amino acids.

This clone was detected only once. The rearrangement joins TRBV4-1 to TRBJ2-1, with D uncertain. This CDR3 contains 13 residues. In germline, CDR1 is MGHRA, CDR2 YSYEKL. Trimming took 1 base from V and 5 from J, leaving 6 bases between them. The CDR3 region is CASSQGLHNEQFF. The CDR3 region has the DNA TGCGCCAGCAGCCAAGGGCTGCACAATGAGCAGTTCTTC.

J is TRBJ2-7 and V is TRBV2, with D perhaps matching TRBD1 (5 bases). Per germline, CDR1 SNHLY and CDR2 FYNNEI. The germline V and J ends were trimmed by 1 base and 3 bases, with 13 bases remaining between them. The CDR3 consists of 15 residues. CDR3 amino acids: CASSEVRTLNYEQYF. CDR3 DNA: TGTGCCAGCAGTGAAGTCCGGACACTCAACTACGAGCAGTACTTC.

This clone has more than one count but fewer than ten. The chain recombines TRBV28 with TRBJ1-2; weak D call: TRBD1 (6 bases). The germline gives CDR1 MDHEN, CDR2 SYDVKM. V was shortened by 1 base and J by 6 bases, with 6 bases between the two germline ends. This CDR3 is 12 amino acids long. Here the CDR3 DNA reads TGTGCCAGCAGTTTATACAGGGATGGCTACACCTTC. As protein: CASSLYRDGYTF.

The chain is built from TRBV7-3 and TRBJ1-1; maybe TRBD1 (6 bases). This CDR3 is 13 amino acids long. Germline values: CDR1 SGHTA, CDR2 FQGTGA. V lost 6 bases to trimming and J lost 0 bases, with 8 bases between them. The CDR3 spells CASRRTVNTEAFF. The CDR3 region has the DNA TGTGCCAGCAGAAGGACAGTGAACACTGAAGCTTTCTTT.

The chain recombines TRBV28 with TRBJ2-4, with TRBD1 matching over 10 bases. Losses at the gene ends were 6 bases for V and 9 bases for J; bases not matched to a gene: 8. In germline, CDR1 is MDHEN, CDR2 SYDVKM. This CDR3 spans 14 amino acids. The chain's CDR3 is CASSPWTGGAIQYF. The DNA for the CDR3 is TGTGCCAGCAGCCCGTGGACAGGGGGGGCCATTCAGTACTTC. Full variable domain (remainder filled in from reference TRBV28 and TRBJ2-4): DVKVTQSSRYLVKRTGEKVFLECVQDMDHENMFWYRQDPGLGLRLIYFSYDVKMKEKGDIPEGYSVSREKKERFSLILESASTNQTSMYLCASSPWTGGAIQYFGAGTRLSVL.

The chain links TRBV9 to TRBJ2-1; TRBD2 agrees at 12 bases. CDR1 and CDR2 from the germline V gene are SGDLS and YYNGEE. V dropped 4 bases and J dropped 6; count of bases not matched to a gene: 8. The CDR3 runs 16 residues. The CDR3 loop is CASSPRLAGARNEQFF. DNA for the CDR3: TGTGCCAGCAGCCCAAGACTAGCGGGGGCCCGCAATGAGCAGTTCTTC.

This clone was detected only once. This chain links TRBV10-3 with TRBJ2-7; 8 positions match TRBD2. With 8 bases clipped from V and 6 bases from J, the junction kept 3 bases outside the gene matches. This CDR3 has 11 residues. Per the germline V gene, CDR1 is ENHRY and CDR2 is SYGVKD. CDR3 region: CAIASGSEQYF. The CDR3 bases are TGTGCCATCGCCAGCGGGAGCGAGCAGTACTTC.

The V gene is TRBV28, the J gene TRBJ1-1, with 10 bases identical to TRBD1. The junction had 6 bases not matched to a gene; V was cut back by 5 bases and J by 3 bases. This CDR3 region has 15 residues. Per the germline V gene, CDR1 is MDHEN and CDR2 is SYDVKM. CDR3: CASSPIGTGDTEAFF. In nucleotides, the CDR3 is TGTGCCAGCAGTCCAATAGGGACAGGGGACACTGAAGCTTTCTTT.

The chain carries TRBV4-2 and TRBJ2-5; 7 bases line up with TRBD1. Matching the DNA end better, TRBJ2-7 makes the J call doubtful. Germline values: CDR1 LGHNA, CDR2 YNFKEQ. The CDR3 extends over 15 amino acids. CDR3 in amino acids: CASSQEETGSYEQYF. CDR3 nucleotide sequence: TGTGCCAGCAGCCAAGAGGAGACAGGGTCCTACGAGCAGTACTTC.

J is TRBJ2-7 and V is TRBV5-1; 10 nucleotides agree with TRBD2. The tail of the sequence fits TRBJ2-1 better, so the J call may be wrong. The CDR3 extends over 15 amino acids. The germline CDR1 and CDR2 sequences are SGHRS and YFSETQ. The CDR3 loop reads CASSLGTSGSNEQFF. The CDR3 coding sequence is TGCGCCAGCAGCTTGGGGACTAGCGGCTCCAATGAGCAGTTCTTC.

CDR3 residues: CASSSVAGDTPYEQYF. Here the CDR3 DNA reads TGTGCCAGCAGTTCCGTAGCGGGAGACACCCCCTACGAGCAGTACTTC. The rearrangement links TRBV28 to TRBJ2-5; TRBD2 matches at 9 bases. The J call may be faulty, since TRBJ2-7 better matches the DNA end. The germline V gene has CDR1 MDHEN and CDR2 SYDVKM. CDR3 size: 16 residues.

The chain couples TRBV11-2 to TRBJ2-7, with 7 bases matching TRBD1. Germline V lookup: CDR1 SGHAT, CDR2 FQNNGV. The CDR3 totals 13 residues. The junction had 2 bases not matched to a gene; V was cut back by 4 bases and J by 2 bases. This CDR3 reads CASSWGQTYEQYF. The CDR3 region has the DNA TGTGCCAGCAGCTGGGGACAGACCTACGAGCAGTACTTC.

The chain employs TRBV10-3 and TRBJ2-5; 7 bases are a match to TRBD2. CDR3 length: 17 residues. Trimming took 0 bases from V and 2 from J; bases not matched to a gene: 9. Germline V gene lookup returns CDR1 ENHRY and CDR2 SYGVKD. This CDR3 reads CAISESETAGKQETQYF. The CDR3 DNA sequence: TGTGCCATCAGTGAGTCGGAGACAGCGGGGAAACAAGAGACCCAGTACTTC.

V is TRBV10-3 and J is TRBJ1-5, with D uncertain. CDR3 size: 14 residues. CDR1 and CDR2 from the germline V gene are ENHRY and SYGVKD. Trimming removed 4 bases at V and 1 base at J, with 8 bases between. CDR3 region: CAISGGKSNQPQHF. CDR3 DNA: TGTGCCATCAGTGGAGGCAAGAGCAATCAGCCCCAGCATTTT.

The chain has TRBV5-5 and TRBJ1-1; a possible D gene is TRBD1 (5 bases). CDR1 SGHKS and CDR2 YYEKEE come from the germline V gene (reference sequence). Trimming took 4 bases from V and 1 from J, leaving 14 bases between them. The CDR3 totals 15 residues. CDR3 sequence: CASSVGGGRNTEAFF. Here the CDR3 DNA reads TGTGCCAGCAGCGTGGGCGGGGGGAGGAACACTGAAGCTTTCTTT.

The J gene is TRBJ2-7, the V gene TRBV11-2, with 7 bases fitting TRBD2. V lost 4 bases, J lost 0 bases, and 12 bases stayed unmatched. This CDR3 comprises 17 residues. In germline, CDR1 is SGHAT, CDR2 FQNNGV. CDR3 sequence: CASSSVGGKGNSYEQYF. The CDR3 DNA sequence: TGTGCCAGCAGCTCCGTGGGGGGGAAGGGGAACTCCTACGAGCAGTACTTC. The full variable domain, in which reference TRBV11-2 and TRBJ2-7 provide the parts outside the CDR3, is EAGVAQSPRYKIIEKRQSVAFWCNPISGHATLYWYQQILGQGPKLLIQFQNNGVVDDSQLPKDRFSAERLKGVDSTLKIQPAKLEDSAVYLCASSSVGGKGNSYEQYFGPGTRLTVT.

This CDR3 reads CASSLARTESTDTQYF. The CDR3 DNA reads TGCGCCAGCAGCTTGGCCCGGACAGAGAGCACAGATACGCAGTATTTT. The chain recombines TRBV5-1 with TRBJ2-3, with a weak D call TRBD1 (6 bases). Germline V lookup: CDR1 SGHRS, CDR2 YFSETQ. The length of the CDR3 is 16 residues. Trimming removed 0 bases from V and 0 bases from J, with 11 bases in between.

V and J are TRBV28 and TRBJ1-1, with D tentatively TRBD1 (6 bases). This CDR3 is 19 amino acids long. V lost 5 bases and J lost 1, with 26 bases in between. CDR1 is MDHEN, CDR2 SYDVKM, per germline. The CDR3 loop reads CASSHLRFRRGAQNTEAFF. The CDR3 DNA reads TGTGCCAGCAGTCACCTCCGGTTTCGACGGGGGGCCCAGAACACTGAAGCTTTCTTT.

V gene TRBV21-1 combines with J gene TRBJ2-1; the tabulated D call, TRBD2, remains unverified against the DNA. TRBV21-1 corresponds to a pseudogene. CDR3 length: 17 residues. CDR3 nucleotides: TGTGCCAGCAGCAAAGAGGCGTCGCTAGGCCCCTACAATGAGCAGTTCTTC. Translating gives CASSKEASLGPYNEQFF.

The chain links TRBV28 to TRBJ2-7, with 9 positions matching TRBD1. This CDR3 has 15 residues. Germline trimming cut 10 bases from V and 7 bases from J; bases unmatched to any gene: 17. Germline V gives CDR1 MDHEN, CDR2 SYDVKM. The CDR3: CATLLQKTGGREQYF. The CDR3 region has the DNA TGTGCCACCCTCCTGCAAAAAACAGGGGGCAGGGAGCAGTACTTC.

The chain uses TRBV7-2 and TRBJ2-1, with 9 bases that match TRBD2. The CDR3 is made up of 16 amino acids. J gave up 10 bases and V 6 bases, and 16 bases lay outside the gene matches. Per the germline V gene, CDR1 is SGHTA and CDR2 is FQGNSA. The CDR3: CASRSGASGAPGEQFF. As DNA, the CDR3 is TGTGCCAGCAGAAGTGGGGCTAGCGGGGCCCCGGGGGAGCAGTTCTTC.

V and J are TRBV19 and TRBJ1-5; tentative D call: TRBD1 (5 bases). The length of the CDR3 is 12 residues. Per germline, CDR1 LNHDA and CDR2 SQIVND (reference sequence). Between the trimmed V and J ends, which lost 9 bases and 1 base, there was a span of 7 bases. As DNA, the CDR3 is TGTGCCAGCAGGGAAAGCAATCAGCCCCAGCATTTT. It is translated as CASRESNQPQHF.